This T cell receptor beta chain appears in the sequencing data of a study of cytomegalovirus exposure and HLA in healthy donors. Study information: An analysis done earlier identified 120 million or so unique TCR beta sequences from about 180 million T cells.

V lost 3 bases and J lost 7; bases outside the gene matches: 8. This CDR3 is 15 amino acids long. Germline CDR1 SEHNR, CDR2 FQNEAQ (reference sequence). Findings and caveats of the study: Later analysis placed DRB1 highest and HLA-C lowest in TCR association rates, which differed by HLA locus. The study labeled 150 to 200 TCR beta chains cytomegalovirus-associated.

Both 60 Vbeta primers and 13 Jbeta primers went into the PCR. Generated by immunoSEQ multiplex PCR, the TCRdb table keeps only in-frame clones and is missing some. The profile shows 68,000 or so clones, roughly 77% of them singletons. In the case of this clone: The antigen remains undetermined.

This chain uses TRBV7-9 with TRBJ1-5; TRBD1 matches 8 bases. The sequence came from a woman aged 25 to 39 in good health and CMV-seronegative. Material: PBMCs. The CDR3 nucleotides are TGTGCCAGCAGCTTCCAAGGACAGGGAGACCAGCCCCAGCATTTT. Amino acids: CASSFQGQGDQPQHF.